This TCR beta chain was identified in a study of OX40 agonist ivuxolimab in advanced cancers. About the study as a whole: Ivuxolimab, which targeted the costimulatory receptor OX40 (CD134), was an agonistic, fully human IgG2 monoclonal antibody. Intravenous ivuxolimab was administered to patients every 2 weeks at six dose levels: 0.01, 0.1, 0.3, 1.5, 3 and 10 mg/kg. Of the approximately 53 patients in dose escalation, some 19 had hepatocellular carcinoma, roughly 15 had melanoma, 9 had renal cell carcinoma and 9 had head and neck cancer. In the dose-escalation cohort, about four fifths of patients were male, and the mean age was approximately 60 years with a range of about 20 to 90. Prior anti-PD-1, anti-PD-L1 or anti-CTLA-4 therapy was permitted, and approximately 42% of dose-escalation patients had received checkpoint inhibitors. Partial responses occurred in three dose-escalation patients, of whom one had hepatocellular carcinoma and two had cutaneous melanoma. Peripheral TCRbeta sequencing aimed to test whether ivuxolimab altered TCR sequence diversity and caused clonal T-cell expansion. The paper covers the monotherapy dose-escalation part of the phase I ivuxolimab trial, which included N ≈ 57 patients. The investigation overall reported the following: Low levels of normalized T-cell clonal expansion were also seen in some nonresponding patients. After ivuxolimab, CD8+ T cells had more expanded clones than CD4+ T cells on average. Which antigens the clonally expanded peripheral T cells were specific for was not determined. In partial responders in the 0.1-3.0 mg/kg groups, normalized peripheral clonal expansion was found to be among the lowest, especially among CD8+ T cells. Clonal expansion of both CD4+ and CD8+ blood T cells was observed from baseline to week 6 at doses 0.1 to 3.0 mg/kg.

The trial excluded patients who had a history of autoimmune disease or who were on systemic immunosuppression. In every dose cohort, peripheral blood was drawn for TCR sequencing at baseline, cycle 4 day 1, and cycle 7 day 1. The samples were drawn from a first-in-human, open-label, multicenter phase I dose-escalation trial of ivuxolimab. Adults with locally advanced or metastatic melanoma, renal cell carcinoma, hepatocellular carcinoma or head and neck squamous cell carcinoma were enrolled in the trial. Before TCR sequencing, CD4+ and CD8+ T cells were separately sorted from peripheral blood. This clone has just one count. Its specific antigen is unknown. Nothing much larger sits one base from this clone, and base qualities are not available. Genomic DNA was extracted from sorted cells for sequencing of the TCRbeta CDR3 region. The immunoSEQ Assay was used for sequencing of TCRbeta CDR3 regions. Entries here come from immuneACCESS through TCRdb and include only in-frame sequences with V and J called. Some clones fail to appear in such tables; in the studies checked, an unresolved V gene covers under half of the shortfall, and the cause of the remainder is unknown. In all, the sample holds about 70,000 clones, and roughly 90% of those were seen once. The ten top clones hold roughly 8% of the sample.

V is cut back by 0 bases and J by 7 bases, with 9 bases in the junction unmatched. The germline V gene specifies SGDLS as CDR1 and YYNGEE as CDR2. Counted from cysteine to phenylalanine, this CDR3 has 16 amino acids. Only the CDR3 DNA stays, 48 bases, in frame from base 1. Material: CD4+ or CD8+ T cells sorted from blood, obtained in a trial of the OX40 agonist ivuxolimab. The chain couples TRBV9 to TRBJ1-2; 10 middle bases align to TRBD1. This sequence originates from an adult with an advanced solid tumor such as melanoma, head and neck, liver or kidney cancer. The CDR3 loop reads CASSVGGQGSTAGYTF. The DNA is as follows: TGTGCCAGCAGCGTAGGGGGACAGGGGAGTACTGCTGGCTACACCTTC.